The next 26 T cell receptor beta chains were all read from a single sample in a study of blood T cell repertoires in COVID-19. TCRdb's table, derived via immunoSEQ multiplex PCR, lists solely in-frame clones and lacks some. The sample holds about 59,000 clones; around 80% are singletons and the top ten take about 3%. Material: peripheral blood. These TCRs come from a man between 60 and 75 years old with acute or convalescent COVID-19.

This chain uses TRBV6-5 with TRBJ2-7; possibly TRBD2 for D (6 bases). Germline CDR1 MNHEY, CDR2 SVGAGI. The CDR3 is 13 amino acids. The V and J ends lost 4 bases and 3 bases respectively, with 10 bases between them. The CDR3 sequence is CASSSTGSYEQYF. The DNA of the CDR3 is TGTGCCAGCAGTTCAACCGGGAGCTACGAGCAGTACTTC.

This clone was seen only once. The chain links TRBV7-3 to TRBJ2-2, with D possibly being TRBD2 (6 bases). This CDR3 is 16 amino acids long. V was trimmed by 5 bases and J by 3 bases, leaving 16 bases between them. Germline V lookup: CDR1 SGHTA, CDR2 FQGTGA. CDR3 nucleotides: TGTGCCAGCAGCGCAGAAATCGGGACTGACACCGGGGAGCTGTTTTTT. Residues: CASSAEIGTDTGELFF. Complete variable domain (other parts from reference TRBV7-3 and TRBJ2-2): GAGVSQTPSNKVTEKGKYVELRCDPISGHTALYWYRQSLGQGPEFLIYFQGTGAADDSGLPNDRFFAVRPEGSVSTLKIQRTERGDSAVYLCASSAEIGTDTGELFFGEGSRLTVL.

The V and J genes are TRBV7-6 and TRBJ2-3; 8 nucleotides match TRBD2. The CDR3 is 16 amino acids. Losses at the gene ends were 1 base for V and 0 bases for J; bases not matched to a gene: 3. CDR1 is SGHVS and CDR2 is FNYEAQ in the germline V gene. The CDR3 sequence: CASSLGASGSTDTQYF. The CDR3, as DNA: TGTGCCAGCAGCTTAGGGGCTAGCGGGAGCACAGATACGCAGTATTTT.

This chain connects TRBV4-2 to TRBJ2-7; 14 bases are a match to TRBD2. The CDR3 is 18 residues long. Germline V gives CDR1 LGHNA, CDR2 YNFKEQ. The V gene end was trimmed by 1 base and the J gene end by 0 bases; junction bases not matched to a gene: 5. CDR3 in DNA: TGTGCCAGCAGCCAAGGGAGGGGGACTAGCGGGAGCTCCTACGAGCAGTACTTC. It encodes CASSQGRGTSGSSYEQYF.

The chain has TRBV28 and TRBJ1-5, with TRBD1 as a possible D gene (5 bases). The CDR3 is 14 amino acids. Deletions cut 8 bases from V and 4 bases from J, with 15 bases between. The germline CDR1 and CDR2 sequences are MDHEN and SYDVKM. CDR3 protein: CASLWMGGNQPQHF. CDR3 nucleotides: TGTGCCAGCCTTTGGATGGGGGGAAATCAGCCCCAGCATTTT. The variable domain in full, completed from reference TRBV28 and TRBJ1-5, reads DVKVTQSSRYLVKRTGEKVFLECVQDMDHENMFWYRQDPGLGLRLIYFSYDVKMKEKGDIPEGYSVSREKKERFSLILESASTNQTSMYLCASLWMGGNQPQHFGDGTRLSIL.

This clone appeared a single time. The rearrangement links TRBV6-6 to TRBJ1-6, with a weak D call TRBD1 (5 bases). The CDR3 covers 15 residues. CDR1 is MNHNY and CDR2 is SVGAGI in the germline V gene (reference sequence). Trimming cost V 6 bases and J 9 bases, with 18 bases left between them. The chain's CDR3 is CASSDPTVRGSPLHF. The CDR3, as DNA: TGTGCCAGCAGCGACCCGACAGTAAGAGGTTCACCCCTCCACTTT.

The chain has TRBV19 and TRBJ1-6; 9 bases are shared with TRBD1. V trimming: 4 bases; J trimming: 8 bases; junction bases outside the gene matches: 6. CDR1 is LNHDA and CDR2 is SQIVND in the germline V gene (reference sequence). There are 15 residues in the CDR3. In DNA, the CDR3 is TGTGCCAGTAGTAGTCGGACAGGGGTAGATTCACCCCTCCACTTT. Protein product: CASSSRTGVDSPLHF. Supplemented by reference TRBV19 and TRBJ1-6, the full variable domain reads DGGITQSPKYLFRKEGQNVTLSCEQNLNHDAMYWYRQDPGQGLRLIYYSQIVNDFQKGDIAEGYSVSREKKESFPLTVTSAQKNPTAFYLCASSSRTGVDSPLHFGNGTRLTVT.

The gene calls are TRBV20-1 and TRBJ2-3; maybe TRBD1 (5 bases). The V end was cut by 3 bases, the J end by 6 bases, with 7 bases between. Germline values: CDR1 DFQATT, CDR2 SNEGSKA (reference sequence). The CDR3 loop spans 11 amino acids. The CDR3 reads CSASYRDTQYF. The CDR3 nucleotides read TGCAGTGCTAGTTACAGGGATACGCAGTATTTT.

The chain carries TRBV28 and TRBJ2-7, with D perhaps matching TRBD1 (5 bases). Germline V CDR1 and CDR2: MDHEN, SYDVKM. The V gene lost 3 bases and the J gene lost 3 bases, with 9 bases spanning the gap. The CDR3 has 13 residues. The CDR3 DNA follows: TGTGCCAGCAGTTTGGTCAGGGACTACGAGCAGTACTTC. Amino acid sequence: CASSLVRDYEQYF.

The V call is TRBV9, the J call TRBJ2-3; possible D gene TRBD2, 6 bases. This CDR3 region has 14 residues. V lost 2 bases and J lost 6, with 13 bases in between. Per germline, CDR1 SGDLS and CDR2 YYNGEE. The CDR3: CASSVGGAGDTQYF. CDR3 nucleotides: TGTGCCAGCAGCGTGGGCGGGGCAGGTGATACGCAGTATTTT. Filled out from reference TRBV9 and TRBJ2-3, the complete variable domain reads DSGVTQTPKHLITATGQRVTLRCSPRSGDLSVYWYQQSLDQGLQFLIQYYNGEERAKGNILERFSAQQFPDLHSELNLSSLELGDSALYFCASSVGGAGDTQYFGPGTRLTVL.

The sample holds a few counts of this clone. This chain uses TRBV19 with TRBJ1-5; D call uncertain. Germline CDR1 and CDR2: LNHDA and SQIVND (reference sequence). V was clipped by 2 bases and J by 2 bases, with 10 bases between them. The length of the CDR3 is 15 residues. CDR3: CASSIPFSGNQPQHF. For the CDR3, the DNA is TGTGCCAGTAGTATACCCTTCTCGGGCAATCAGCCCCAGCATTTT.

The chain uses TRBV20-1 and TRBJ1-6; D may be TRBD1 (5 bases). Trimming shortened V by 3 bases and J by 6 bases, and 9 bases separated the two germline ends. In germline, CDR1 is DFQATT, CDR2 SNEGSKA (reference sequence). The CDR3 loop spans 13 amino acids. The CDR3 protein is CSASSGSNSPLHF. The CDR3, as DNA: TGCAGTGCTAGTTCAGGGTCTAATTCACCCCTCCACTTT.

The chain uses TRBV24-1 and TRBJ1-4, with D tentatively TRBD1 (5 bases). The length of the CDR3 is 12 residues. V shed 6 bases and J shed 11 bases, with 12 bases lying between them. The V gene's germline CDR1 is KGHDR and CDR2 SFDVKD. The CDR3 loop reads CATSPGGTKLFF. DNA of the CDR3: TGTGCCACCAGTCCTGGGGGGACTAAACTGTTTTTT.

V is TRBV6-5 and J is TRBJ2-3; a weak D match, TRBD2 (7 bases). The CDR3 consists of 15 residues. Trimming took 7 bases from V and 2 from J, leaving 16 bases between them. The germline V gene has CDR1 MNHEY and CDR2 SVGAGI. CDR3 in amino acids: CASKRGAGVTDTQYF. The CDR3 coding sequence is TGTGCCAGCAAACGGGGGGCGGGAGTCACAGATACGCAGTATTTT.

This sequence joins TRBV11-2 and TRBJ2-5; the D gene is possibly TRBD2 (5 bases). Germline V gives CDR1 SGHAT, CDR2 FQNNGV. CDR3 length: 16 amino acids. V lost 1 base and J lost 0, with 12 bases in between. CDR3 sequence reads: CASSLGGYPYQETQYF. The CDR3 coding sequence is TGTGCCAGCAGCTTAGGAGGGTACCCCTACCAAGAGACCCAGTACTTC.

The J gene is TRBJ2-7, the V gene TRBV5-1; 7 bases are a match to TRBD1. J gave up 0 bases and V 1 base, and 4 bases lay outside the gene matches. The V gene's germline CDR1 is SGHRS and CDR2 YFSETQ. The length of the CDR3 is 15 residues. The CDR3 loop is CASSLNGQVSYEQYF. The DNA for the CDR3 is TGCGCCAGCAGCTTGAATGGACAGGTCTCCTACGAGCAGTACTTC.

The chain combines TRBV10-2 with TRBJ1-3; D gene uncertain. With 3 bases removed from V and 1 base from J, the gap between germline ends came to 7 bases. This CDR3 has 14 amino acids. Germline lookup yields CDR1 WSHSY and CDR2 SAAADI. For the CDR3, the DNA is TGCGCCAGCAGTGAAGTTGCGTCTGGAAACACCATATATTTT. Its translation: CASSEVASGNTIYF.

V gene TRBV9 combines with J gene TRBJ1-1, with 7 bases identical to TRBD1. In germline, CDR1 is SGDLS, CDR2 YYNGEE. The CDR3 spans 13 residues. Trimming at V came to 4 bases and at J to 6 bases, leaving 6 bases not matched to a gene. The CDR3 loop is CASSSGTVPEAFF. The CDR3 coding sequence is TGTGCCAGCAGCTCTGGGACAGTCCCTGAAGCTTTCTTT.

In DNA form, the CDR3 reads TGTGCCAGCAGCGCAGGACAGGGGGACAATGAGCAGTTCTTC. It codes for CASSAGQGDNEQFF. The rearrangement joins TRBV9 to TRBJ2-1, with 10 bases identical to TRBD1. V lost 3 bases to trimming and J lost 5 bases; unmatched junction nucleotides: 2. CDR3 length: 14 amino acids. The V gene's germline CDR1 is SGDLS and CDR2 YYNGEE.

The DNA for the CDR3 is TGCGCCAGCAGCTTGGGGCCAGGGGGTACCTACGAGCAGTACTTC. Amino acid sequence: CASSLGPGGTYEQYF. V is TRBV5-1 and J is TRBJ2-7, with TRBD1 matching 7 bases. Germline V gene lookup returns CDR1 SGHRS and CDR2 YFSETQ. V was clipped by 0 bases and J by 2 bases; unmatched bases: 5. CDR3 size: 15 residues.

V and J are TRBV25-1 and TRBJ1-2, with 12 bases aligning to TRBD1. V lost 4 bases to trimming and J lost 8 bases; unmatched junction nucleotides: 5. This CDR3 contains 14 residues. Germline V gene data show CDR1 as MGHDK and CDR2 as SYGVNS. Here the CDR3 reads CASSGWDRGQGYTF. The CDR3 bases are TGTGCCAGCAGTGGGTGGGACAGGGGGCAAGGCTACACCTTC.

The chain couples TRBV2 to TRBJ2-5; no clear D. The V end was cut by 11 bases, the J end by 1 base, with 17 bases between. Germline-derived CDR1 and CDR2 are SNHLY and FYNNEI. The CDR3 is 14 amino acids. CDR3 coding DNA: TGTGCCCACAGAGACACTTCAATCCAAGAGACCCAGTACTTC. This encodes CAHRDTSIQETQYF.

The chain has TRBV27 and TRBJ2-1, with TRBD2 matching 8 bases. Germline V gene lookup returns CDR1 MNHEY and CDR2 SMNVEV (reference sequence). Trimming cost V 2 bases and J 3 bases; bases outside gene matches: 9. This CDR3 has 17 residues. The CDR3 is CASSLPPGLAGYNEQFF. The CDR3 DNA is TGTGCCAGCAGTTTACCCCCCGGGCTAGCGGGCTACAATGAGCAGTTCTTC.

The chain links TRBV3-1 (or the pseudogene TRBV3-2) to TRBJ2-1, with 11 bases matching TRBD2. The CDR3 loop spans 15 amino acids. Looked up from germline, CDR1 is LGHDT and CDR2 is YNNKEL (reference sequence). Trimming cost V 1 base and J 7 bases; bases outside gene matches: 3. This CDR3 reads CASSQGASGRNEQFF. CDR3 DNA sequence: TGTGCCAGCAGCCAAGGGGCTAGCGGGAGGAATGAGCAGTTCTTC.

V is TRBV18 and J is TRBJ1-1; 8 positions match TRBD1. This CDR3 region has 17 residues. Germline values: CDR1 KGHSH, CDR2 LQKENI. The ends lost 3 bases at V and 0 bases at J; junction bases unmatched: 9. The CDR3 DNA reads TGTGCCAGCTCACCCCCACTTTGGACAGGGATGAACACTGAAGCTTTCTTT. It yields the protein CASSPPLWTGMNTEAFF.

This rearrangement joins TRBV5-1 to TRBJ2-1; maybe TRBD2 (5 bases). CDR1 SGHRS and CDR2 YFSETQ come from the germline V gene. V gave up 0 bases and J gave up 1 base, with 8 bases separating them. This CDR3 contains 15 residues. CDR3 amino acids: CASSLEGGSYNEQFF. In DNA, the CDR3 is TGCGCCAGCAGCTTGGAGGGCGGGTCCTACAATGAGCAGTTCTTC.